This TCR beta chain emerged from a study of T cells in localized non-small cell lung cancer. Libraries were prepared by immunoSEQ multiplex PCR; TCRdb keeps only in-frame clonotypes and omits some of them. The sample has 20,000 to 30,000 clones, about 86% seen once; the top ten hold 14%. This clone was seen only a few times. What it binds is unknown. Germline CDR1 reads MGHRA; CDR2 reads YSYEKL. The ends lost 4 bases at V and 4 bases at J; junction bases unmatched: 16. The CDR3 sequence is 18 residues long. Whole-study findings and limits: Among blood samples, higher T cell density accompanied longer overall survival. Among the top 100 tumor clones, a median about 57 appeared in adjacent lung. Heterogeneity remains possible because sequencing was limited to only one tumor region. Highest T cell clonality was seen in uninvolved adjacent lung, surpassing that measured in tumor.

The chain joins TRBV4-1 to TRBJ1-2; 9 nucleotides match TRBD1. This sequence was found in a female donor aged 60 or older with stage I lung adenocarcinoma. Sequencing used peripheral blood, obtained before any cancer treatment. CDR3: CASSRFQLSGTGSYGYTF. The CDR3 DNA is TGCGCCAGCAGCCGCTTTCAACTTTCCGGGACAGGGTCCTATGGCTACACCTTC.